These 25 T cell receptor beta chains were all obtained from the same sample, sequenced in a study of T cells after yellow fever vaccination. TCRdb reprocessed the 5' RACE reads with MiXCR, giving one entry per CDR3 protein. Of 500,000 to 700,000 distinct CDR3 sequences detected, 19% appear once; the ten largest clones hold around an eighth. The sequenced sample was PBMCs, obtained 15 days after the yellow fever booster vaccination. These receptors came from a man aged 25 to 40 who received the YFV17D yellow fever vaccine.

This clonotype has a handful of counts. The J gene is TRBJ1-5, the V gene TRBV6-5, with 8 bases aligning to TRBD1. From germline, CDR1 is MNHEY and CDR2 SVGAGI. CDR3 length: 18 residues. The ends lost 0 bases at V and 1 base at J; junction bases unmatched: 8. The CDR3 sequence: CASSYSGQGATSNQPQHF. CDR3 in DNA: TGTGCCAGCAGTTACTCAGGGCAGGGGGCGACCAGCAATCAGCCCCAGCATTTT.

This clonotype showed up just a few times. The V and J genes are TRBV12-3 or TRBV12-4 and TRBJ2-3, with D hard to call. Trimming took off 6 bases at V and 0 bases at J, with 19 bases between the two ends. The CDR3 runs 17 residues. CDR3 residues: CASSRQRAIASTDTQYF. In DNA, the CDR3 is TGTGCCAGCAGCCGGCAAAGAGCGATCGCGAGCACAGATACGCAGTATTTT.

This clonotype has just a few counts. The rearrangement joins TRBV6-2 or TRBV6-3 to TRBJ1-5; 7 nucleotides match TRBD1. Germline V gene lookup returns CDR1 MNHEY and CDR2 SVGEGT. Trimming at V came to 8 bases and at J to 0 bases, leaving 7 bases not matched to a gene. The CDR3 covers 15 residues. The CDR3 nucleotides are TGTGCCAGCCGGTTGTGGACAGGTAGCAATCAGCCCCAGCATTTT. Encoded protein: CASRLWTGSNQPQHF.

The rearrangement uses TRBV20-1 and TRBJ2-3; D remains unclear. V was pared by 4 bases and J by 2 bases, with 7 bases between. Germline CDR1 is DFQATT and CDR2 is SNEGSKA (reference sequence). The CDR3 covers 12 residues. DNA of the CDR3: TGCAGTGCTATGGAGACCACAGATACGCAGTATTTT. Its protein is CSAMETTDTQYF.

This clonotype was observed a handful of times. The genes are TRBV12-3 or TRBV12-4 and TRBJ1-1, with no clear D. Trimming shortened V by 7 bases and J by 1 base, and 10 bases separated the two germline ends. This CDR3 contains 13 residues. The CDR3 DNA is TGTGCCAGCAAGGCCAGGAAGAACACTGAAGCTTTCTTT. Its translation is CASKARKNTEAFF.

This chain connects TRBV7-2 to TRBJ1-1; D uncertain. The germline V gene has CDR1 SGHTA and CDR2 FQGNSA. This CDR3 comprises 13 residues. V lost 2 bases and J 0 bases, leaving 4 bases between the germline ends. The CDR3 protein is CASSLQLNTEAFF. CDR3 nucleotide sequence: TGTGCCAGCAGCTTACAACTGAACACTGAAGCTTTCTTT.

This clonotype was observed once. DNA of the CDR3: TGTGCCACCAGCAGCAACAGGGAAACGCAGTACTTC. Its protein is CATSSNRETQYF. This chain joins TRBV15 and TRBJ2-7; D may be TRBD1 (6 bases). Germline V lookup: CDR1 LNHNV, CDR2 YYDKDF (reference sequence). The V end was cut by 3 bases, the J end by 9 bases, with 12 bases between. This CDR3 has 12 amino acids.

This clonotype came up a few times. The CDR3 DNA follows: TGCAGTGCTAGGGTAGCAGGAGATACGCAGTATTTT. Translation gives CSARVAGDTQYF. The chain recombines TRBV20-1 with TRBJ2-3; no definite D call. The germline V and J ends were trimmed by 3 bases and 5 bases, with 9 bases remaining between them. The germline CDR1 and CDR2 sequences are DFQATT and SNEGSKA (reference sequence). The CDR3 sequence is 12 residues long.

This clonotype was observed a handful of times. CDR3 nucleotides: TGCGCCAGCAGCTCGGCCGGGACACGCGTATCTGGGGCCAACGTCCTGACTTTC. Translation: CASSSAGTRVSGANVLTF. V is TRBV5-1 and J is TRBJ2-6, with D perhaps TRBD1 (6 bases). Germline CDR1 SGHRS, CDR2 YFSETQ. The length of the CDR3 is 18 residues. V lost 3 bases and J lost 1, with 17 bases in between. The full variable domain, in which reference TRBV5-1 and TRBJ2-6 provide the parts outside the CDR3, is KAGVTQTPRYLIKTRGQQVTLSCSPISGHRSVSWYQQTPGQGLQFLFEYFSETQRNKGNFPGRFSGRQFSNSRSEMNVSTLELGDSALYLCASSSAGTRVSGANVLTFGAGSRLTVL.

V and J are TRBV4-3 and TRBJ2-5; D uncertain. V dropped 4 bases and J dropped 5 bases, with 11 bases sitting between them. The germline gives CDR1 LGHNA, CDR2 YSLEER. The length of the CDR3 is 13 residues. The CDR3 DNA is TGCGCCAGCAGCCTGTTCCCGCTGGAGACCCAGTACTTC. Protein product: CASSLFPLETQYF.

The CDR3 reads CASSPIQGPEQFF. The CDR3 nucleotides read TGCGCCAGCAGCCCGATCCAAGGACCCGAGCAGTTCTTC. This chain connects TRBV5-1 to TRBJ2-1; D is uncertain. Trimming left V 4 bases short and J 10 bases short, with 15 bases between. Germline CDR1 and CDR2: SGHRS and YFSETQ. The CDR3 covers 13 residues.

The sample holds a few counts of this clonotype. V is TRBV7-9 and J is TRBJ2-1; 8 nucleotides align to TRBD1. Germline CDR1 SEHNR, CDR2 FQNEAQ (reference sequence). This CDR3 is 16 amino acids long. After removal of 4 bases from V and 7 bases from J, the junction contained 12 bases not matched to a gene. CDR3 nucleotides: TGTGCCAGCAGCTCTGGTACAGGGGGGTCATGGAATGAGCAGTTCTTC. Protein product: CASSSGTGGSWNEQFF.

The V call is TRBV14, the J call TRBJ2-7, with TRBD1 matching over 8 bases. The germline CDR1 and CDR2 sequences are SGHDN and FVKESK. The V gene end was trimmed by 3 bases and the J gene end by 3 bases; junction bases not matched to a gene: 7. This CDR3 spans 15 amino acids. In nucleotides, the CDR3 is TGTGCCAGCAGCCATAGCGGACAGGGATTCTACGAGCAGTACTTC. Residues: CASSHSGQGFYEQYF.

This clonotype was picked up a small number of times. J is TRBJ1-4 and V is TRBV7-2, with TRBD1 identical over 7 bases. The length of the CDR3 is 14 residues. The germline V gene encodes CDR1 SGHTA and CDR2 FQGNSA. J was trimmed by 7 bases and V by 1 base; bases with no gene match: 3. The CDR3 nucleotides read TGTGCCAGCAGCTTAGGGAGGACAGGTGAAAAACTGTTTTTT. This gives the protein CASSLGRTGEKLFF. The full variable domain, in which reference TRBV7-2 and TRBJ1-4 provide the parts outside the CDR3, is GAGVSQSPSNKVTEKGKDVELRCDPISGHTALYWYRQSLGQGLEFLIYFQGNSAPDKSGLPSDRFSAERTGGSVSTLTIQRTQQEDSAVYLCASSLGRTGEKLFFGSGTQLSVL.

This clonotype was recorded only once. The CDR3 nucleotides read TGTGCCAGCAACCTTCCAGACCACTACGAGCAGTACTTC. Its protein product is CASNLPDHYEQYF. This chain joins TRBV6-2 or TRBV6-3 and TRBJ2-7; D not resolved. Germline CDR1 MNHEY, CDR2 SVGEGT. This CDR3 is 13 amino acids long. V was cut by 7 bases and J by 3 bases, with 13 bases left in between.

This rearrangement joins TRBV21-1 to TRBJ2-5; TRBD1 is the table's D call, not checked against the DNA. TRBV21-1 is a pseudogene. This CDR3 has 14 amino acids. CDR3 region: CASTPGQPQETQYF. The CDR3 nucleotides read TGTGCCAGCACTCCGGGACAGCCTCAAGAGACCCAGTACTTC.

The sample holds a few counts of this clonotype. The V call is TRBV20-1, the J call TRBJ2-7; D not certain. The germline CDR1 and CDR2 sequences are DFQATT and SNEGSKA (reference sequence). V lost 7 bases and J 4 bases, leaving 11 bases between the germline ends. The CDR3 consists of 11 residues. The DNA of the CDR3 is TGCAGTGTTAGTAGTAATTACGAGCAGTACTTC. Translated, it gives CSVSSNYEQYF.

This clonotype was detected only a few times. This sequence joins TRBV7-9 and TRBJ2-6; D is unresolved. Germline V gene data show CDR1 as SEHNR and CDR2 as FQNEAQ (reference sequence). The CDR3 has 16 amino acids. V was clipped by 4 bases and J by 4 bases, with 14 bases between them. The CDR3 loop reads CASSYGSVEGANVLTF. The CDR3, as DNA: TGTGCCAGCAGCTACGGGTCGGTCGAGGGGGCCAACGTCCTGACTTTC. The full variable domain, in which reference TRBV7-9 and TRBJ2-6 provide the parts outside the CDR3, is DTGVSQNPRHKITKRGQNVTFRCDPISEHNRLYWYRQTLGQGPEFLTYFQNEAQLEKSRLLSDRFSAERPKGSFSTLEIQRTEQGDSAMYLCASSYGSVEGANVLTFGAGSRLTVL.

This clonotype occurred a few times. The rearrangement links TRBV7-2 to TRBJ1-2, with D maybe TRBD1 (6 bases). The V end lost 5 bases, the J end lost 8 bases, and 15 bases lay between the germline ends. CDR3 length equals 13 residues. Germline V lookup: CDR1 SGHTA, CDR2 FQGNSA. The CDR3 region has the DNA TGTGCCAGCAGCAAAACAGGGCCGTTAGGCTACACCTTC. Translation gives CASSKTGPLGYTF. Using reference TRBV7-2 and TRBJ1-2 for the parts outside the CDR3, the full variable domain is GAGVSQSPSNKVTEKGKDVELRCDPISGHTALYWYRQSLGQGLEFLIYFQGNSAPDKSGLPSDRFSAERTGGSVSTLTIQRTQQEDSAVYLCASSKTGPLGYTFGSGTRLTVV.

This clonotype was observed a handful of times. This chain connects TRBV5-1 to TRBJ2-5, with TRBD2 matching over 10 bases. There are 16 residues in the CDR3. Trimming took 3 bases from V and 2 from J; bases not matched to a gene: 7. Germline CDR1 reads SGHRS; CDR2 reads YFSETQ. This CDR3 is CASSSGQTSGQETQYF. The CDR3, as DNA: TGCGCCAGCAGCTCTGGCCAGACTAGCGGGCAAGAGACCCAGTACTTC.

The gene calls are TRBV20-1 and TRBJ2-3; weak D call: TRBD1 (5 bases). Trimming removed 3 bases from V and 4 bases from J, with 11 bases in between. Germline assignment: CDR1 DFQATT and CDR2 SNEGSKA (reference sequence). CDR3 length equals 13 residues. Here the CDR3 DNA reads TGCAGTGCTAGTTTGACAGAATCAGATACGCAGTATTTT. This encodes CSASLTESDTQYF.

This chain uses TRBV18 with TRBJ2-3; a weak D match, TRBD2 (5 bases). The CDR3 is 14 residues long. Trimming pared 3 bases from V and 2 bases from J, leaving 9 bases between. Looked up from germline, CDR1 is KGHSH and CDR2 is LQKENI. CDR3 nucleotide sequence: TGTGCCAGCTCACCCCGGGGAACCACAGATACGCAGTATTTT. Its translation: CASSPRGTTDTQYF.

The chain is built from TRBV20-1 and TRBJ2-7, with D tentatively TRBD1 or TRBD2 (5 bases each). Germline lookup yields CDR1 DFQATT and CDR2 SNEGSKA (reference sequence). This CDR3 has 14 residues. Trimming cost V 4 bases and J 3 bases, with 16 bases left between them. CDR3 coding DNA: TGCAGTGCTACATCCGGGACCACTGTCTACGAGCAGTACTTC. This encodes CSATSGTTVYEQYF.

This clonotype has more than one count but fewer than ten. The V and J genes are TRBV9 and TRBJ2-3; D gene uncertain. CDR1 is SGDLS and CDR2 is YYNGEE in the germline V gene. Trimming pared 0 bases from V and 1 base from J, leaving 9 bases between. This CDR3 has 15 amino acids. The DNA for the CDR3 is TGTGCCAGCAGCGTAGAGTCAGGAGGCACAGATACGCAGTATTTT. Its protein product is CASSVESGGTDTQYF.

The table lists this clonotype with many counts. This chain joins TRBV28 and TRBJ2-5, with D perhaps matching TRBD2 (5 bases). The CDR3 totals 15 residues. Trimming took 5 bases from V and 1 from J, leaving 14 bases between them. Germline CDR1 MDHEN, CDR2 SYDVKM. DNA of the CDR3: TGTGCCAGCAGTCTCGGCCTAGGAGGCCAAGAGACCCAGTACTTC. Translated, it gives CASSLGLGGQETQYF.